This T cell receptor (beta chain) is drawn from a study of cytomegalovirus exposure and HLA in healthy donors. Per the germline V gene, CDR1 is ENHRY and CDR2 is SYGVKD. CDR3 size: 16 residues. The ends were cut back, 2 bases at V and 5 bases at J, with 16 bases in the middle. PCR primers comprised 60 Vbeta and 13 Jbeta primers. How the authors handled the data: Some 11 million of the about 80 million unique TCR beta chains counted in a later analysis were shared. Profiled with immunoSEQ multiplex PCR; TCRdb holds only in-frame clones, not every one. That table furnishes V, J and clone size, whereas the DNA furnished D and trimming. The sample holds approximately 200,000 clones, 79% seen once. As regards this clone: What it recognizes is unknown.

Study-level points and caveats: There were some public TCRs occurring in many donors, but most TCR sequences were rare. Most of the TCR beta V segments (in an earlier analysis) were productive either about 87% or about 30% of the time. Sequences of the TCR beta chain were said to predict the HLA-A and HLA-B alleles of most subjects accurately.

The source of this sequence is a girl aged 10 to 17 in good health and CMV-seropositive. This rearrangement joins TRBV10-3 to TRBJ1-5; no definite D call. Input material: PBMCs. The DNA for the CDR3 is TGTGCCATCAGTGAGACGTTTGTGACGGCGGATCAGCCCCAGCATTTT. It translates to CAISETFVTADQPQHF.